This is a list of T cell receptor beta chains from one sample in a study of blood T cells in healthy people across ages. TCRdb passed the 5' RACE reads through MiXCR, listing each CDR3 protein once. The sample yields about 1.4 million distinct CDR3 sequences, roughly 59% seen once. The sample taken for sequencing was blood. Source of these receptors: a man younger than 35 in good health. Both conserved end residues are part of each CDR3. The D gene is left open where the match is weak. Clone size, where shown, is once, few, many, or a class for clones that have expanded.

>TRBJ2-2|15|.|TRBV7-7|.
CASSPLGGRTGELFF
TGTGCCAGCAGCCCGTTGGGGGGCAGGACCGGGGAGCTGTTTTTT
>TRBJ2-3|15|.|TRBV13|.
CASSKGGPRTDTQYF
TGTGCCAGCAGCAAGGGGGGGCCCCGCACAGATACGCAGTATTTT
>TRBJ2-7|14|.|TRBV5-6|.
CASSQGPLFYEQYF
TGTGCCAGCAGCCAGGGACCCCTCTTTTACGAGCAGTACTTC
>TRBJ2-7|17|TRBD2|TRBV15|.
CATSSYLAGRLTYEQYF
TGTGCCACCAGCAGTTACTTAGCGGGCAGGTTGACCTACGAGCAGTACTTC
>TRBJ2-7|15|.|TRBV11-2|.
CASSSVGGLDYEQYF
TGTGCCAGCAGCTCCGTCGGAGGTCTGGACTACGAGCAGTACTTC
>TRBJ2-7|15|.|TRBV24-1|.
CATSDSRTSIYEQYF
TGTGCCACCAGTGACTCCCGGACCAGTATTTACGAGCAGTACTTC
>TRBJ1-5|16|.|TRBV7-6|.
CASSLSPGGGNQPQHF
TGTGCCAGCAGCTTGTCGCCGGGTGGGGGCAATCAGCCCCAGCATTTT
>TRBJ2-1|15|.|TRBV6-5|.
CASIGLGPAFNEQFF
TGTGCCAGCATCGGGCTGGGACCCGCCTTCAATGAGCAGTTCTTC
>TRBJ1-2|12|TRBD1|TRBV5-1|.
CASSAQTGRYTF
TGCGCCAGCAGCGCCCAGACAGGGCGCTACACCTTC
>TRBJ2-3|17|TRBD2|TRBV7-8|few
CASSLLTSGYSTDTQYF
TGTGCCAGCAGCTTATTGACTAGCGGGTACAGCACAGATACGCAGTATTTT
>TRBJ2-3|13|TRBD2|TRBV9|.
CASGEGVTDTQYF
TGTGCCAGCGGGGAGGGAGTGACAGATACGCAGTATTTT
>TRBJ2-7|16|TRBD2|TRBV27|.
CASSLSGSREGYEQYF
TGTGCCAGCAGTTTATCCGGAAGCAGGGAGGGCTACGAGCAGTACTTC
>TRBJ2-4|15|.|TRBV15|few
CATSRDGRFKNIQYF
TGTGCCACCAGCAGAGATGGGCGATTTAAAAACATTCAGTACTTC
>TRBJ1-1|16|.|TRBV10-3|.
CAISPSHGQPNTEAFF
TGTGCCATCAGTCCTTCGCACGGACAGCCGAACACTGAAGCTTTCTTT
>TRBJ2-7|15|TRBD2|TRBV7-8|.
CASSLLGTSGDEQYF
TGTGCCAGCAGCTTACTTGGGACTAGCGGGGACGAGCAGTACTTC
>TRBJ2-3|16|TRBD2|TRBV14|once
CASSHAIAGGTDTQYF
TGTGCCAGCAGCCACGCGATAGCGGGAGGTACAGATACGCAGTATTTT
>TRBJ1-1|13|.|TRBV29-1|once
CSVEARGAVEAFF
TGCAGCGTTGAGGCCAGGGGAGCTGTTGAAGCTTTCTTT
>TRBJ1-2|13|TRBD1|TRBV27|few
CASRTGDHYGYTF
TGTGCCAGTAGAACAGGGGACCACTATGGCTACACCTTC
>TRBJ2-3|16|TRBD2|TRBV7-2|.
CASSLSVPGGLDTQYF
TGTGCCAGCAGCTTAAGTGTGCCGGGGGGGCTTGATACGCAGTATTTT
>TRBJ2-3|14|TRBD1|TRBV5-5|.
CASSTMTGSDTQYF
TGTGCCAGCAGCACGATGACAGGGTCAGATACGCAGTATTTT
>TRBJ1-2|12|.|TRBV30|.
CAWIKGGARYTF
TGTGCCTGGATCAAAGGGGGAGCTAGGTACACCTTC
>TRBJ2-5|18|TRBD1|TRBV6-1|.
CASSANKKGQGLRETQYF
TGTGCCAGCAGTGCAAATAAGAAGGGACAGGGTCTTCGAGAGACCCAGTACTTC
>TRBJ2-1|14|.|TRBV5-6|few
CASSLGTDNNEQFF
TGTGCCAGCAGCTTGGGTACAGATAACAATGAGCAGTTCTTC
>TRBJ1-1|14|.|TRBV20-1|.
CSARDPSQNTEAFF
TGCAGTGCTAGAGACCCAAGCCAGAACACTGAAGCTTTCTTT
>TRBJ2-1|17|.|TRBV3-1|.
CASSQESARSSYNEQFF
TGTGCCAGCAGCCAAGAATCGGCCCGGAGCTCCTACAATGAGCAGTTCTTC
>TRBJ1-5|16|.|TRBV5-1|.
CASSLTPGTNNQPQHF
TGCGCCAGCAGCTTAACCCCGGGAACCAACAATCAGCCCCAGCATTTT
>TRBJ1-5|15|.|TRBV7-2|few
CASKSGGRGNQPQHF
TGTGCCAGCAAGTCGGGGGGAAGGGGCAATCAGCCCCAGCATTTT
>TRBJ2-4|15|.|TRBV18|.
CASSPPSIAKNIQYF
TGTGCCAGCTCACCACCCTCGATAGCCAAAAACATTCAGTACTTC
>TRBJ1-2|13|.|TRBV11-2|.
CASSPVTGYGYTF
TGTGCCAGCAGCCCAGTCACAGGTTATGGCTACACCTTC